This T cell receptor beta chain was sequenced in a study of technical replicates of blood from several donors. The CDR3 has 15 amino acids. CDR1 is MNHNY and CDR2 is SVGAGI in the germline V gene (reference sequence). Trimming took 0 bases from V and 4 from J, leaving 10 bases between them. Using immunoSEQ multiplex PCR, the repertoire was profiled, and TCRdb retains in-frame clones only, with some absent. Here the sample spans approximately 51,000 clones, just under 95% being singletons. The TCR comes from a human donor in good health. Some clones in this sample may be carry-over from other donors' samples. The sample was PBMCs. The chain carries TRBV6-6 and TRBJ1-5; tentative D call: TRBD1 (6 bases). DNA for the CDR3: TGTGCCAGCAGTTACTCTCGGCAGGGGAATCAGCCCCAGCATTTT. Protein product: CASSYSRQGNQPQHF.